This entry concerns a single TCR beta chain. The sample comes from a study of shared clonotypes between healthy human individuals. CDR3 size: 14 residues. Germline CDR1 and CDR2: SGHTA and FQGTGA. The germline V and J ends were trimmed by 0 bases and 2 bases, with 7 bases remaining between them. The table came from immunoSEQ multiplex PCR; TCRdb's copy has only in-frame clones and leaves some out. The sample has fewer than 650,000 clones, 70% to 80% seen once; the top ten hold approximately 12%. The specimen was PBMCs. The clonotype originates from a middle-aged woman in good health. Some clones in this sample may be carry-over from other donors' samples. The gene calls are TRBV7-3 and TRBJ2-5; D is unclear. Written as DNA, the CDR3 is TGTGCCAGCAGCTTAACGAACGCACAAGAGACCCAGTACTTC. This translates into CASSLTNAQETQYF.